A single sample is the source of the 22 T cell receptor beta chains below, sequenced in a study of lymphopenia after photon versus proton radiotherapy (dated by TCRdb to the late 2010s). The protocol used for the library was the immunoSEQ multiplex PCR assay. TCRdb retrieved this table from immuneACCESS and kept in-frame rearrangements only. Not all clones are present; in checked studies, unresolved V genes account for under half, and no reason is known for the remainder. Within this sample are about 65,000 clones, with about 87% of them counted one time only. Of the sample, roughly 10% is held by the ten largest clones. Sequenced material: peripheral blood, taken from a patient treated with proton-based radiotherapy. The receptors here all came from an elderly man with esophageal cancer.

The chain links TRBV7-3 to TRBJ1-4; D gene ambiguous. Looked up from germline, CDR1 is SGHTA and CDR2 is FQGTGA. The CDR3 runs 15 residues. Deletions cut 5 bases from V and 8 bases from J, with 18 bases between. CDR3: CASSGGRRLGEKLFF. CDR3 DNA sequence: TGTGCCAGCAGCGGAGGACGGCGGCTAGGGGAAAAACTGTTTTTT.

The chain has TRBV4-3 and TRBJ1-1; D may be TRBD1 (5 bases). The V gene lost 4 bases and the J gene lost 1 base, with 10 bases spanning the gap. Looked up from germline, CDR1 is LGHNA and CDR2 is YSLEER. The CDR3 spans 14 residues. The CDR3 DNA sequence: TGCGCCAGCAGCCTGGGGCTGACGAACACTGAAGCTTTCTTT. It yields the protein CASSLGLTNTEAFF.

The table lists this clone with a count of one. This chain connects TRBV7-9 to TRBJ2-4, with D possibly matching TRBD1 (6 bases). The V end was cut by 1 base, the J end by 4 bases, with 11 bases between. The germline CDR1 and CDR2 sequences are SEHNR and FQNEAQ (reference sequence). This CDR3 region has 15 residues. The CDR3 sequence: CASSLDGTTKNIQYF. As DNA, the CDR3 is TGTGCCAGCAGCTTAGACGGGACAACGAAAAACATTCAGTACTTC. Looking up the rest from reference TRBV7-9 and TRBJ2-4 gives the full variable domain: DTGVSQNPRHKITKRGQNVTFRCDPISEHNRLYWYRQTLGQGPEFLTYFQNEAQLEKSRLLSDRFSAERPKGSFSTLEIQRTEQGDSAMYLCASSLDGTTKNIQYFGAGTRLSVL.

The chain recombines TRBV9 with TRBJ2-6; 8 nucleotides match TRBD1. This CDR3 has 18 residues. V gave up 0 bases and J gave up 1 base; unmatched junction bases: 6. The germline V gene has CDR1 SGDLS and CDR2 YYNGEE. The CDR3 DNA is TGTGCCAGCAGCGTAGAGACAGGGGAAGTATCTGGGGCCAACGTCCTGACTTTC. It translates to CASSVETGEVSGANVLTF.

The sample holds one count of this clone. The rearrangement joins TRBV5-4 to TRBJ2-7; 7 nucleotides agree with TRBD1. Per germline, CDR1 SGHNT and CDR2 YYREEE (reference sequence). V trimming: 5 bases; J trimming: 1 base; junction bases outside the gene matches: 9. The CDR3 is 15 amino acids. Here the CDR3 DNA reads TGTGCCAGCAGTACCAACAGGGGACGTTCCTACGAGCAGTACTTC. Protein: CASSTNRGRSYEQYF.

On this clone: Other DNA sequences in the same sample also yield this CDR3. The genes are TRBV4-3 and TRBJ1-6; possible D gene TRBD1, 6 bases. In germline, CDR1 is LGHNA, CDR2 YSLEER. V was clipped by 1 base and J by 5 bases, with 9 bases between them. This CDR3 contains 15 residues. DNA of the CDR3: TGCGCCAGCAGCCAAGTAAGACAGGATAATTCACCCCTCCACTTT. Translation: CASSQVRQDNSPLHF.

This clone was counted a single time. This sequence joins TRBV30 and TRBJ2-7, with D uncertain. V lost 0 bases to trimming and J lost 9 bases, with 21 bases between them. The CDR3 is 15 amino acids. Germline CDR1 is GTSNPN and CDR2 is SVGIG (reference sequence). CDR3 amino acids: CAWSVGIRNPHGQYF. CDR3 sequence (DNA): TGTGCCTGGAGTGTAGGGATACGGAACCCTCACGGGCAGTACTTC.

The chain couples TRBV10-3 to TRBJ1-5; D unresolved. The germline CDR1 and CDR2 sequences are ENHRY and SYGVKD. Deletions cut 2 bases from V and 6 bases from J, with 11 bases between. The CDR3 is 14 amino acids. The CDR3 here is CAISEDSGGQPQHF. The DNA for the CDR3 is TGTGCCATCAGTGAGGATAGTGGCGGTCAGCCCCAGCATTTT.

Points on this clone: The sample has other DNA sequences that encode this CDR3 too. V usage is TRBV18 and J usage is TRBJ2-3; D is unresolved. Trimming left V 3 bases short and J 1 base short, with 11 bases between. CDR3 length equals 15 residues. Germline V CDR1 and CDR2: KGHSH, LQKENI. In DNA, the CDR3 is TGTGCCAGCTCACCCCTTCAGGCCCGCACAGATACGCAGTATTTT. Its translation: CASSPLQARTDTQYF. The whole variable domain, filled in from reference TRBV18 and TRBJ2-3, reads NAGVMQNPRHLVRRRGQEARLRCSPMKGHSHVYWYRQLPEEGLKFMVYLQKENIIDESGMPKERFSAEFPKEGPSILRIQQVVRGDSAAYFCASSPLQARTDTQYFGPGTRLTVL.

The rearrangement uses TRBV6-1 and TRBJ2-2, with TRBD2 identical over 8 bases. The J segment lost 7 bases and the V segment lost 4 bases, leaving 11 bases of the junction unmatched. CDR1 is MNHNS, CDR2 SASEGT, per germline. The CDR3 is 16 amino acids. Here the CDR3 reads CASSAGLDILGGELFF. The DNA of the CDR3 is TGTGCCAGCAGTGCGGGACTAGATATCCTTGGCGGGGAGCTGTTTTTT.

The chain links TRBV5-1 to TRBJ2-1, with 9 nucleotides matching TRBD2. Germline CDR1 is SGHRS and CDR2 is YFSETQ. The CDR3 totals 16 residues. Trimming at V came to 0 bases and at J to 0 bases, leaving 1 base not matched to a gene. The CDR3 spells CASSLALAGSYNEQFF. The CDR3 DNA reads as TGCGCCAGCAGCTTGGCACTAGCGGGCTCCTACAATGAGCAGTTCTTC.

The chain recombines TRBV10-3 with TRBJ1-1, with 8 nucleotides matching TRBD1. Germline CDR1 reads ENHRY; CDR2 reads SYGVKD. The ends lost 2 bases at V and 4 bases at J; junction bases unmatched: 12. The CDR3 consists of 17 residues. The DNA of the CDR3 is TGTGCCATCAGTGAGCCGCGGGGGACAGGTGACGGCACTGAAGCTTTCTTT. This sequence encodes CAISEPRGTGDGTEAFF.

The chain joins TRBV5-5 to TRBJ1-1; 9 bases map to TRBD1. Germline assignment: CDR1 SGHKS and CDR2 YYEKEE (reference sequence). There are 13 residues in the CDR3. V was pared by 6 bases and J by 4 bases, with 4 bases of the junction left unmatched. The CDR3 DNA reads as TGTGCCAGCACCAAGACAGGGGGCACTGAAGCTTTCTTT. This translates into CASTKTGGTEAFF.

The V call is TRBV6-6, the J call TRBJ1-1, with 7 positions matching TRBD1. The ends lost 5 bases at V and 3 bases at J; junction bases unmatched: 9. Per germline, CDR1 MNHNY and CDR2 SVGAGI (reference sequence). This CDR3 comprises 15 residues. The CDR3 here is CASSPSRQGDTEAFF. For the CDR3, the DNA is TGTGCCAGCAGTCCATCCCGACAGGGTGACACTGAAGCTTTCTTT.

V usage is TRBV25-1 and J usage is TRBJ1-5; the match to TRBD1 covers 8 bases. With 3 bases clipped from V and 4 bases from J, the junction kept 5 bases outside the gene matches. Germline CDR1 is MGHDK and CDR2 is SYGVNS. The CDR3 length is 15 residues. As DNA, the CDR3 is TGTGCCAGCAGTGAGGCCGGACAGGGAAATCAGCCCCAGCATTTT. Protein sequence: CASSEAGQGNQPQHF.

Note on this clone: The sample holds other DNA sequences that translate to the same CDR3. The rearrangement joins TRBV6-1 to TRBJ2-7; D unclear. Germline V CDR1 and CDR2: MNHNS, SASEGT. Trimming took 4 bases from V and 1 from J, leaving 2 bases between them. The CDR3 length is 11 residues. The DNA of the CDR3 is TGTGCCAGCAGTGCGTCCTACGAGCAGTACTTC. Translation gives CASSASYEQYF.

This clone was detected only once. The chain is built from TRBV4-3 and TRBJ2-7; D is undetermined. The CDR3 loop spans 15 amino acids. The ends were cut back, 1 base at V and 1 base at J, with 11 bases in the middle. CDR1 and CDR2 from the germline V gene are LGHNA and YSLEER. CDR3 nucleotide sequence: TGCGCCAGCAGCCAAGGAGGCCAGCCATCCTACGAGCAGTACTTC. Translating it yields CASSQGGQPSYEQYF.

V is TRBV6-1 and J is TRBJ2-4, with a tentative D call TRBD2 (5 bases). The V end was cut by 0 bases, the J end by 3 bases, with 12 bases between. The CDR3 has 16 amino acids. The V gene's germline CDR1 is MNHNS and CDR2 SASEGT. CDR3 DNA: TGTGCCAGCAGTGAAGCGCTTCGGGGTGTCAAAAACATTCAGTACTTC. Translation: CASSEALRGVKNIQYF.

This clone occurred a few times. The chain couples TRBV30 to TRBJ1-1; no clear D. The CDR3 has 12 residues. Germline CDR1 is GTSNPN and CDR2 is SVGIG (reference sequence). Trimming shortened V by 5 bases and J by 7 bases, and 14 bases separated the two germline ends. CDR3 coding DNA: TGTGCCTGGTCGAGGATCCCAAATGAAGCTTTCTTT. Protein: CAWSRIPNEAFF.

V gene TRBV5-5 combines with J gene TRBJ2-1, with D maybe TRBD1 (6 bases). The V end was cut by 1 base, the J end by 0 bases, with 14 bases between. CDR3 length: 17 amino acids. Per germline, CDR1 SGHKS and CDR2 YYEKEE (reference sequence). CDR3 nucleotides: TGTGCCAGCAGCTTGCACTTGACAGGAAGCTCCTACAATGAGCAGTTCTTC. This codes for CASSLHLTGSSYNEQFF.

The chain combines TRBV6-1 with TRBJ2-1; 9 bases are shared with TRBD2. This CDR3 region has 15 residues. V dropped 8 bases and J dropped 4; count of bases not matched to a gene: 9. Germline CDR1 is MNHNS and CDR2 is SASEGT. Here the CDR3 DNA reads TGTGCCAGCCTCGCGACTAGCGGAGTTTACAATGAGCAGTTCTTC. Its translation is CASLATSGVYNEQFF.

The gene calls are TRBV6-5 and TRBJ1-1; D is undetermined. V was cut by 3 bases and J by 5 bases, with 16 bases left in between. CDR3 length equals 15 residues. The germline V gene has CDR1 MNHEY and CDR2 SVGAGI. CDR3: CASSYWRRTQTEAFF. The CDR3 DNA sequence: TGTGCCAGCAGTTATTGGCGCAGGACCCAAACTGAAGCTTTCTTT.